This TCR beta chain was identified during a study of cytomegalovirus exposure and HLA in healthy donors. Comments on this clone: No antigen is known for it.

PCR employed 60 Vbeta and 13 Jbeta primers. TCRdb keeps only in-frame clones here, not all; method: immunoSEQ multiplex PCR. The data show around 190,000 clones, 65% to 90% seen once. Study-level findings and limits: The authors later found most CMV-associated TCR beta chains appeared HLA-restricted.

The CDR3 runs to 13 residues. Trimming removed 4 bases from V and 9 bases from J; junction bases left unmatched: 2. The V gene's germline CDR1 is SGHTA and CDR2 FQGTGA. This clonotype was sampled from a girl aged 2-9 years in good health and CMV-seropositive. Specimen: PBMCs. The chain has TRBV7-3 and TRBJ2-5; 13 bases are shared with TRBD2. The CDR3, as DNA: TGTGCCAGCAGCTCGGGACTAGCGGGACCCCAGTACTTC. Protein product: CASSSGLAGPQYF. The full variable domain, in which reference TRBV7-3 and TRBJ2-5 provide the parts outside the CDR3, is GAGVSQTPSNKVTEKGKYVELRCDPISGHTALYWYRQSLGQGPEFLIYFQGTGAADDSGLPNDRFFAVRPEGSVSTLKIQRTERGDSAVYLCASSSGLAGPQYFGPGTRLLVL.